These 5 T cell receptor beta chains came from one sample sequenced in a study of long-term antiretroviral therapy in people with HIV. Investigators performed immunoSEQ version v3.0 at survey level. Some clones are missing from TCRdb's copy, which holds only in-frame ones; the method was immunoSEQ multiplex PCR. Found here are approximately 27,000 clones, approximately 90% of them singletons; the top ten hold 3.6%. The specimen comprised unsorted PBMCs, sampled 1.8 years after starting antiretroviral therapy. The source is a woman under 30 with HIV.

This sequence joins TRBV9 and TRBJ2-2; D not resolved. Germline V gives CDR1 SGDLS, CDR2 YYNGEE. CDR3 length: 14 residues. The V end lost 0 bases, the J end lost 6 bases, and 9 bases lay between the germline ends. CDR3 nucleotides: TGTGCCAGCAGCGTAGTTGAGGCGGCCGGGGAGCTGTTTTTT. Protein: CASSVVEAAGELFF.

This chain connects TRBV2 to TRBJ2-7; tentative D call: TRBD1 (7 bases). CDR1 SNHLY and CDR2 FYNNEI come from the germline V gene. The CDR3 loop spans 14 amino acids. Trimming took 5 bases from V and 6 from J, leaving 17 bases between them. This chain's CDR3 is CASSPDGGGLEQYF. CDR3 in DNA: TGTGCCAGCAGTCCCGACGGAGGGGGCCTCGAGCAGTACTTC.

This clone was observed a single time. This chain uses TRBV5-1 with TRBJ2-1, with no clear D. CDR3 length: 12 amino acids. In germline, CDR1 is SGHRS, CDR2 YFSETQ. The germline V and J ends were trimmed by 6 bases and 5 bases, with 9 bases remaining between them. The DNA of the CDR3 is TGCGCCAGCACCCTGCCTAACAATGAGCAGTTCTTC. Amino acid sequence: CASTLPNNEQFF.

This chain links TRBV19 with TRBJ1-1; 7 nucleotides agree with TRBD1. This CDR3 spans 19 amino acids. The trim removed 4 bases at V and 1 base at J, leaving 18 bases unmatched. Looked up from germline, CDR1 is LNHDA and CDR2 is SQIVND (reference sequence). The CDR3 nucleotides read TGTGCCAGTAGTAGACAACTTACGACAGGGTTTTTTTCGAACACTGAAGCTTTCTTT. This translates into CASSRQLTTGFFSNTEAFF.

The rearrangement joins TRBV5-5 to TRBJ2-7; 7 nucleotides match TRBD1. J lost 1 base, V lost 1 base, and 5 bases had no gene match. Germline loops: CDR1 SGHKS, CDR2 YYEKEE (reference sequence). The CDR3 consists of 15 residues. As DNA, the CDR3 is TGTGCCAGCAGCTTGACCGGGACAGCATCCTACGAGCAGTACTTC. Its translation: CASSLTGTASYEQYF.